This T cell receptor (beta chain) was identified during a study of blood T cell repertoires in COVID-19. Concerning this clone: Germline and junction disagree at one end, which may indicate a read error.

Profiled with immunoSEQ multiplex PCR; TCRdb holds only in-frame clones, not every one. The profile shows some 350,000 clones, 87% of them singletons. The CDR3 spans 15 residues. Germline loops: CDR1 SGHDT, CDR2 YYEEEE. The source is a woman aged 25-40 years who had recovered from COVID-19. The sample taken for sequencing was PBMCs or T cells enriched from blood (not recorded which). The chain recombines TRBV5-6 with TRBJ1-1; no clear D. In DNA form, the CDR3 reads TGTGCCAGCAACTTGGGTGCAGGCCGGAACACTGAAGCTTTCTTT. This sequence encodes CASNLGAGRNTEAFF.